This T cell receptor (beta chain) was identified in a study of T cell repertoires in cytomegalovirus infection. In TCRdb, the reads were re-called with MiXCR into one record per CDR3 protein. Here the sample spans about 240,000 distinct CDR3 sequences, around an eighth being singletons. The CDR3 contains 13 residues. CDR1 MNHNS and CDR2 SASEGT come from the germline V gene. With 5 bases removed from V and 1 base from J, the gap between germline ends came to 8 bases. The chain joins TRBV6-1 to TRBJ1-2; possibly TRBD1 for D (5 bases). The sequence came from a human donor in good health (CMV status not recorded). Some clones in this sample may be carry-over from other donors' samples. The sample taken for sequencing was PBMCs. CDR3 nucleotide sequence: TGTGCCAGCAGTTTACAGGTTAACTATGGCTACACCTTC. Translating it yields CASSLQVNYGYTF.